Each of the 20 T cell receptor beta chains below was sequenced from the same sample in a study of blood T cell repertoires in COVID-19. The repertoire was sequenced with immunoSEQ multiplex PCR; TCRdb's copy has only in-frame clones and lacks some. The sample lists 250,000 to 350,000 clones; roughly 90% were seen once. The sequencing input was peripheral blood. Receptors were obtained from a woman aged 50 to 65 who had recovered from COVID-19.

This rearrangement joins TRBV18 to TRBJ2-1; weak D call: TRBD1 (6 bases). Trimming left V 3 bases short and J 6 bases short, with 9 bases between. Germline V CDR1 and CDR2: KGHSH, LQKENI. The CDR3 is made up of 13 amino acids. CDR3 bases: TGTGCCAGCTCACCTACAGGGCCCAATGAGCAGTTCTTC. This encodes CASSPTGPNEQFF.

The CDR3 DNA follows: TGTGCCAGCTCACCTAACAGGGGGGTTGATCAGCCCCAGCATTTT. Translating gives CASSPNRGVDQPQHF. V usage is TRBV18 and J usage is TRBJ1-5, with 8 bases fitting TRBD1. There are 15 residues in the CDR3. Per the germline V gene, CDR1 is KGHSH and CDR2 is LQKENI. The J segment lost 5 bases and the V segment lost 3 bases, leaving 6 bases of the junction unmatched.

This chain uses TRBV12-3 or TRBV12-4 with TRBJ1-2; TRBD1 is a possible D gene (5 bases). V lost 5 bases and J 8 bases, leaving 15 bases between the germline ends. This CDR3 is built from 13 residues. The CDR3 coding sequence is TGTGCCAGCAGTGGGCCAGGGTTTTGGGGCTACACCTTC. It codes for CASSGPGFWGYTF.

This chain joins TRBV19 and TRBJ1-3; no clear D gene. V shed 8 bases and J shed 5 bases, with 13 bases lying between them. The germline CDR1 and CDR2 sequences are LNHDA and SQIVND (reference sequence). The CDR3 loop spans 13 amino acids. The CDR3 DNA follows: TGTGCCAGTTGTGAGGGTCGGAGAAACACCATATATTTT. Protein sequence: CASCEGRRNTIYF.

This sequence joins TRBV3-1 (or the pseudogene TRBV3-2) and TRBJ2-3; TRBD1 is a possible D gene (6 bases). The ends were cut back, 0 bases at V and 6 bases at J, with 10 bases in the middle. The germline V gene has CDR1 LGHDT and CDR2 YNNKEL (reference sequence). The CDR3 is made up of 14 amino acids. The DNA of the CDR3 is TGTGCCAGCAGCCAAGATGTTAGGGGGGATACGCAGTATTTT. Its protein product is CASSQDVRGDTQYF.

This chain uses TRBV6-1 with TRBJ2-1; no definite D call. CDR1 is MNHNS, CDR2 SASEGT, per germline. V gave up 2 bases and J gave up 3 bases, with 8 bases separating them. The CDR3 runs 14 residues. This CDR3 reads CASSEQVIYNEQFF. The CDR3 DNA sequence: TGTGCCAGCAGTGAACAGGTGATCTACAATGAGCAGTTCTTC.

This chain connects TRBV7-6 to TRBJ1-6; unclear D gene. CDR1 and CDR2 (germline): SGHVS, FNYEAQ. CDR3 size: 14 residues. The germline V and J ends were trimmed by 1 base and 8 bases, with 9 bases remaining between them. The CDR3 loop is CASSLGEGDSPLHF. For the CDR3, the DNA is TGTGCCAGCAGCTTAGGGGAGGGAGATTCACCCCTCCACTTT.

The gene calls are TRBV5-1 and TRBJ1-1, with TRBD1 matching 7 bases. Germline V gene data show CDR1 as SGHRS and CDR2 as YFSETQ. Germline trimming cut 3 bases from V and 1 base from J; bases unmatched to any gene: 9. CDR3 size: 16 residues. CDR3 residues: CASSSVTGRGNTEAFF. The CDR3, as DNA: TGCGCCAGCAGCTCGGTGACAGGGCGGGGGAACACTGAAGCTTTCTTT. Full variable domain (remainder filled in from reference TRBV5-1 and TRBJ1-1): KAGVTQTPRYLIKTRGQQVTLSCSPISGHRSVSWYQQTPGQGLQFLFEYFSETQRNKGNFPGRFSGRQFSNSRSEMNVSTLELGDSALYLCASSSVTGRGNTEAFFGQGTRLTVV.

This clone was picked up one time. The chain joins TRBV24-1 to TRBJ1-2; TRBD1 aligns across 10 bases. The CDR3 totals 14 residues. Germline V gives CDR1 KGHDR, CDR2 SFDVKD. V lost 3 bases and J lost 6; bases outside the gene matches: 3. Here the CDR3 reads CATSDMTGGDGYTF. DNA of the CDR3: TGTGCCACCAGTGATATGACAGGGGGCGATGGCTACACCTTC.

The chain carries TRBV12-5 and TRBJ1-6; TRBD1 matches 7 bases. The CDR3 consists of 15 residues. Per the germline V gene, CDR1 is LGHNT and CDR2 is FRNRAP. V dropped 6 bases and J dropped 6; count of bases not matched to a gene: 8. CDR3 residues: CASGRGQVLNSPLHF. The CDR3, as DNA: TGTGCTAGTGGCCGAGGACAGGTCCTTAATTCACCCCTCCACTTT.

The chain has TRBV12-3 or TRBV12-4 and TRBJ2-7; 8 nucleotides agree with TRBD1. The CDR3 sequence is 13 residues long. The ends lost 7 bases at V and 9 bases at J; junction bases unmatched: 11. The CDR3 nucleotides read TGTGCCAGCACCCTGGACAGGGTGAGGGGGCAGTACTTC. It codes for CASTLDRVRGQYF.

The CDR3 is CASSEDGGYGTEAFF. The DNA for the CDR3 is TGTGCCAGCAGTGAAGACGGAGGGTATGGCACTGAAGCTTTCTTT. The V and J genes are TRBV6-1 and TRBJ1-1; D gene ambiguous. The V end was cut by 1 base, the J end by 4 bases, with 13 bases between. CDR1 and CDR2 (germline): MNHNS, SASEGT. The CDR3 has 15 residues.

The V call is TRBV28, the J call TRBJ1-1; D not certain. CDR3 length: 13 amino acids. V was clipped by 7 bases and J by 1 base, with 10 bases between them. Germline CDR1 and CDR2: MDHEN and SYDVKM. CDR3 coding DNA: TGTGCCAGCACCTTACCAGGGAACACTGAAGCTTTCTTT. Its protein is CASTLPGNTEAFF.

With respect to this clone: This CDR3 is also generated by other DNA sequences in the sample. This chain uses TRBV5-1 with TRBJ2-3, with 7 bases matching TRBD2. The CDR3 length is 14 residues. Trimming took 0 bases from V and 3 from J; bases not matched to a gene: 1. From germline, CDR1 is SGHRS and CDR2 YFSETQ. The chain's CDR3 is CASSLDSGTDTQYF. The CDR3 bases are TGCGCCAGCAGCTTGGATAGCGGGACAGATACGCAGTATTTT.

This clone was detected a few times. The CDR3 region is CASTPDSSNEKLFF. The DNA for the CDR3 is TGCGCCAGCACCCCGGACAGTTCTAATGAAAAACTGTTTTTT. The rearrangement uses TRBV5-1 and TRBJ1-4; possible D gene TRBD1, 6 bases. Trimming took off 6 bases at V and 3 bases at J, with 12 bases between the two ends. Germline V gives CDR1 SGHRS, CDR2 YFSETQ. The length of the CDR3 is 14 residues.

The chain is built from TRBV4-3 and TRBJ1-3; D is unclear. The CDR3 sequence is 17 residues long. Per germline, CDR1 LGHNA and CDR2 YSLEER. V shed 1 base and J shed 0 bases, with 13 bases lying between them. The CDR3 spells CASSQVPPGTSGNTIYF. In nucleotides, the CDR3 is TGCGCCAGCAGCCAAGTGCCCCCAGGTACCTCTGGAAACACCATATATTTT.

The V and J genes are TRBV19 and TRBJ2-3; TRBD2 matches at 9 bases. Germline V lookup: CDR1 LNHDA, CDR2 SQIVND (reference sequence). With 6 bases clipped from V and 2 bases from J, the junction kept 6 bases outside the gene matches. This CDR3 is 15 amino acids long. CDR3 DNA sequence: TGTGCCAGTAGAAAGACTAGCGGCACCACAGATACGCAGTATTTT. Amino acids: CASRKTSGTTDTQYF.

Written as DNA, the CDR3 is TGTGCCAGCAGTTACTCGGCAGCTAGCACCGGGGAGCTGTTTTTT. Its protein product is CASSYSAASTGELFF. V usage is TRBV6-2 or TRBV6-3 and J usage is TRBJ2-2; the D is unclear. V dropped 0 bases and J dropped 4 bases, with 9 bases sitting between them. The germline gives CDR1 MNHEY, CDR2 SVGEGT. The CDR3 sequence is 15 residues long.

The rearrangement uses TRBV7-9 and TRBJ1-3; perhaps TRBD1 as D (6 bases). V shed 2 bases and J shed 0 bases, with 8 bases lying between them. This CDR3 spans 15 amino acids. Looked up from germline, CDR1 is SEHNR and CDR2 is FQNEAQ (reference sequence). CDR3 in amino acids: CASSLNRDSGNTIYF. The CDR3 DNA follows: TGTGCCAGCAGCTTAAACAGGGACTCTGGAAACACCATATATTTT.

A few counts support this clone. J is TRBJ1-4 and V is TRBV2, with 8 bases aligning to TRBD1. Trimming took 11 bases from V and 3 from J; bases not matched to a gene: 5. The CDR3 totals 13 residues. Germline CDR1 reads SNHLY; CDR2 reads FYNNEI. In DNA, the CDR3 is TGTGCCGGGGGACAGGTCTCTAATGAAAAACTGTTTTTT. Translation gives CAGGQVSNEKLFF.